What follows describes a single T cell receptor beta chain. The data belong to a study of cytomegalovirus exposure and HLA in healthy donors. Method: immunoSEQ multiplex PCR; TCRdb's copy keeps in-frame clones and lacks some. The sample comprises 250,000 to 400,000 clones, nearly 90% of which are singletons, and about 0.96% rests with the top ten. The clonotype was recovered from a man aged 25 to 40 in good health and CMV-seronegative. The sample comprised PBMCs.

The CDR3 spells CASSRARSTDTQYF. For the CDR3, the DNA is TGTGCCAGTAGTCGAGCTCGGAGCACAGATACGCAGTATTTT. This rearrangement joins TRBV19 to TRBJ2-3, with D hard to call. Trimming took off 5 bases at V and 0 bases at J, with 9 bases between the two ends. Germline CDR1 reads LNHDA; CDR2 reads SQIVND (reference sequence). The CDR3 has 14 residues.